This TCR beta chain comes out of a study of OX40 agonist ivuxolimab in advanced cancers. About the study: Dose-escalation cases comprised hepatocellular carcinoma, melanoma, renal cell or head and neck cancer. The study reported partial responses in three patients: one hepatocellular carcinoma, two cutaneous melanoma. General observations from the study: On average, a greater number of expanded clones characterised CD8+ T cells relative to CD4+.

Germline assignment: CDR1 MNHNS and CDR2 SASEGT. The ends were cut back, 1 base at V and 3 bases at J, with 9 bases in the middle. CDR3 length equals 14 residues. Worth noting for this clone: What it recognizes is unknown.

Only in-frame clones appear in the TCRdb table, and some are missing; sequencing was by immunoSEQ multiplex PCR. The sample holds about 91,000 clones, roughly 84% seen once. The clonotype comes from an adult with an advanced solid tumor such as melanoma, head and neck, liver or kidney cancer. The chain uses TRBV6-1 and TRBJ1-1; no definite D call. The sequences come from CD4+ or CD8+ T cells sorted from blood, collected in a trial of the OX40 agonist ivuxolimab. CDR3 sequence (DNA): TGTGCCAGCAGTGAAGTCGGATGGGACACTGAAGCTTTCTTT. This sequence encodes CASSEVGWDTEAFF.